The 8 T cell receptor beta chains reported below all come from one sample, sequenced in a study of cytomegalovirus exposure and HLA in healthy donors. PCR primers comprised 60 Vbeta and 13 Jbeta primers. Some clones are missing from TCRdb's copy, which holds only in-frame ones; the method was immunoSEQ multiplex PCR. The sample consists of roughly 110,000 clones, about 75% of them appearing once. The specimen was PBMCs. These receptor sequences come from a man aged 40-49 years in good health and CMV-seronegative.

V usage is TRBV29-1 and J usage is TRBJ1-3, with no clear D. Germline loops: CDR1 SQVTM, CDR2 ANQGSEA. Trimming left V 7 bases short and J 0 bases short, with 10 bases between. The CDR3 spans 13 residues. The CDR3 spells CSASDYSGNTIYF. The CDR3 nucleotides read TGCAGCGCATCGGACTACTCTGGAAACACCATATATTTT.

The chain is built from TRBV5-3 and TRBJ1-2, with 9 bases aligning to TRBD1. Being an ORF, TRBV5-3 has a function that is uncertain. The CDR3 runs to 16 residues. The V segment lost 4 bases and the J segment 10 bases; nucleotides outside the gene matches: 17. This CDR3 reads CARSRDRERSRNDYTF. CDR3 sequence (DNA): TGTGCCAGAAGCCGGGACAGGGAAAGGAGCAGGAATGACTACACCTTC.

This clone was detected only a few times. The genes are TRBV7-2 and TRBJ1-2; maybe TRBD1 (5 bases). V gave up 1 base and J gave up 2 bases, with 11 bases separating them. There are 15 residues in the CDR3. Looked up from germline, CDR1 is SGHTA and CDR2 is FQGNSA. The CDR3: CASSLGTTTNYGYTF. CDR3 in DNA: TGTGCCAGCAGCTTAGGGACAACTACCAACTATGGCTACACCTTC.

The chain couples TRBV6-1 to TRBJ1-6; D gene ambiguous. CDR1 and CDR2 (germline): MNHNS, SASEGT. CDR3 size: 15 residues. Trimming stripped 4 bases from V and 6 bases from J, with 13 bases between. This chain's CDR3 is CASSGGRTANSPLHF. The CDR3 coding sequence is TGTGCCAGCAGTGGAGGGCGTACGGCTAATTCACCCCTCCACTTT.

This chain connects TRBV29-1 to TRBJ2-5; D not resolved. The V and J ends lost 2 bases and 2 bases respectively, with 6 bases between them. CDR1 SQVTM and CDR2 ANQGSEA come from the germline V gene. The CDR3 contains 12 residues. The CDR3 nucleotides read TGCAGCGTTGAAAAACAGCAAGAGACCCAGTACTTC. Protein product: CSVEKQQETQYF.

This clone was observed once. The V and J genes are TRBV5-8 and TRBJ2-2, with D perhaps TRBD2 (6 bases). Trimming cost V 4 bases and J 1 base, with 11 bases left between them. CDR3 size: 15 residues. Germline CDR1 SGHTS, CDR2 YDEGEE. CDR3 region: CASSEGLMNTGELFF. The CDR3 DNA reads TGTGCCAGCAGCGAGGGACTTATGAACACCGGGGAGCTGTTTTTT.

A single count supports this clone. V is TRBV4-2 and J is TRBJ2-6; D call uncertain. Looked up from germline, CDR1 is LGHNA and CDR2 is YNFKEQ. Deletions cut 4 bases from V and 4 bases from J, with 14 bases between. CDR3 length: 16 amino acids. The CDR3 is CASSPSVAAGANVLTF. CDR3 bases: TGTGCCAGCAGCCCGTCCGTGGCGGCGGGGGCCAACGTCCTGACTTTC.

This clone was seen only a few times. This chain uses TRBV10-3 with TRBJ2-3; D is ambiguous. The V gene lost 0 bases and the J gene lost 0 bases, with 10 bases spanning the gap. CDR3 size: 16 residues. Germline V gene data show CDR1 as ENHRY and CDR2 as SYGVKD. DNA for the CDR3: TGTGCCATCAGTGAGTCACCCCTAGGCAGCACAGATACGCAGTATTTT. Its translation: CAISESPLGSTDTQYF.